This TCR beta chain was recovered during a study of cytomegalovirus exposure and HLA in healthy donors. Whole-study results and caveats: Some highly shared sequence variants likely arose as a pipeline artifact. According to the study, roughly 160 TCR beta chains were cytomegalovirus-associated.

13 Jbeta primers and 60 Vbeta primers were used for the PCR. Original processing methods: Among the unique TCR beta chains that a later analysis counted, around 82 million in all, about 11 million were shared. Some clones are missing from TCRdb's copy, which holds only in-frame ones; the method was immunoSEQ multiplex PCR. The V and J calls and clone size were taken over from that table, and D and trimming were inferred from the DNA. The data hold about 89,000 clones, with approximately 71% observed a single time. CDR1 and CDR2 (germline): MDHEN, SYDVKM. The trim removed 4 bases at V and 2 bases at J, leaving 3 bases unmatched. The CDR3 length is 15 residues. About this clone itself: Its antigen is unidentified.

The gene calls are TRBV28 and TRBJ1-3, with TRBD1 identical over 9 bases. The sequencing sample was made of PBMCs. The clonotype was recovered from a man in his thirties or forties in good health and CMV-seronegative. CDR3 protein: CASSSQGAAGNTIYF. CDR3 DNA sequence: TGTGCCAGCAGTTCACAGGGGGCCGCTGGAAACACCATATATTTT. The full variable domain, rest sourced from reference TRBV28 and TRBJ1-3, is DVKVTQSSRYLVKRTGEKVFLECVQDMDHENMFWYRQDPGLGLRLIYFSYDVKMKEKGDIPEGYSVSREKKERFSLILESASTNQTSMYLCASSSQGAAGNTIYFGEGSWLTVV.